The entry below gives a single T cell receptor (beta chain) sequence along with its context. This clonotype has just one count. This receptor's antigen is unknown. Base qualities are not recorded, but no much larger clone differs from it by a single base. A single read counts as weak evidence. V loses 3 bases, J loses 2 bases, and the germline ends lie 4 bases apart. The CDR3 measures 12 amino acids from cysteine to phenylalanine. Solely the CDR3 DNA is kept, with 36 bases framed from the first base. Based on the germline V gene, the CDR1 and CDR2 sequences are MGHDK and SYGVNS. The entry originates in a study of CDR3 diversity in severe acne (dated by TCRdb to between 2017 and 2020). The method behind the library was PCR. Sequencing was performed on an Illumina HiSeq 2000. TCRdb reprocessed the public reads (quality trimming at Q25 with fastp, clone calling with MiXCR) and kept in-frame beta chains. Rows with one shared CDR3 protein collapse into an entry with the most common genes and DNA. The sample contains 100,000 or so distinct CDR3 sequences, 45% to 60% of them found a single time. The ten most abundant clones make up 9.5% to 15% of the sample.

This receptor was obtained from a male donor with acne. Material for sequencing was blood. The rearrangement joined TRBV25-1 to TRBJ1-2, with the identity of the D gene unclear. The DNA is as follows: TGTGCCAGCAGTGACACAAACTATGGCTACACCTTC. Its protein is CASSDTNYGYTF.